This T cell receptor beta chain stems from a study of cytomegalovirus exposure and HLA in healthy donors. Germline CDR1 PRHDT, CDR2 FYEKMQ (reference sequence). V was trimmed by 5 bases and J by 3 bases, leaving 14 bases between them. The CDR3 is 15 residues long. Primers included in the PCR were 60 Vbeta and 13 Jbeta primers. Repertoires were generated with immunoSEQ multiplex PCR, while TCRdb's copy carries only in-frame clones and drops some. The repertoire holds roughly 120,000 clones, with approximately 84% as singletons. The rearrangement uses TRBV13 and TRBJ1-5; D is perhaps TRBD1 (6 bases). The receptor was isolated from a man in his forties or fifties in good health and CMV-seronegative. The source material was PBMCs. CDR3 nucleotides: TGTGCCAGCAGCCGCCGGGACACTGCCAATCAGCCCCAGCATTTT. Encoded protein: CASSRRDTANQPQHF.